The 17 T cell receptor beta chains given below trace back to one sample, sequenced in a study of T cells in Graves' hyperthyroidism and ophthalmopathy. Amplification of TCR beta CDR3 regions used RNA as the template. Initially, a first-round RT-PCR of the TCR CDR3 employed the HTBI primer set. TCRdb re-derived calls from the multiplex PCR reads in MiXCR, one entry per CDR3 protein. The sample consists of over 650,000 distinct CDR3 sequences, roughly 15% of them appearing once. Sequencing was performed on blood. The receptors were sampled from a man younger than 30 with Graves' hyperthyroidism.

This clonotype was observed many times. The chain combines TRBV19 with TRBJ2-1; 9 nucleotides align to TRBD2. Germline CDR1 reads LNHDA; CDR2 reads SQIVND (reference sequence). The CDR3 length is 18 residues. The V gene end was trimmed by 6 bases and the J gene end by 4 bases; junction bases not matched to a gene: 16. CDR3: CASSRGGSGSTLYNEQFF. CDR3 bases: TGTGCCAGTAGCCGAGGGGGTAGCGGGAGCACCTTATACAATGAGCAGTTCTTC. The variable domain in full, completed from reference TRBV19 and TRBJ2-1, reads DGGITQSPKYLFRKEGQNVTLSCEQNLNHDAMYWYRQDPGQGLRLIYYSQIVNDFQKGDIAEGYSVSREKKESFPLTVTSAQKNPTAFYLCASSRGGSGSTLYNEQFFGPGTRLTVL.

This clonotype was counted only a few times. The chain is built from TRBV13 and TRBJ2-1; possibly TRBD2 for D (6 bases). Germline assignment: CDR1 PRHDT and CDR2 FYEKMQ (reference sequence). V lost 5 bases and J lost 8, with 16 bases in between. The CDR3 is 14 amino acids. Here the CDR3 DNA reads TGTGCCAGCAGCGGGGGGAGACTCGTCCATGAGCAGTTCTTC. It encodes CASSGGRLVHEQFF.

The chain joins TRBV6-1 to TRBJ2-3; D is undetermined. Per germline, CDR1 MNHNS and CDR2 SASEGT. V was cut by 5 bases and J by 2 bases, with 14 bases left in between. CDR3 size: 15 residues. CDR3 in amino acids: CASSRHGLNTDTQYF. CDR3 nucleotide sequence: TGTGCCAGCAGTCGACACGGCTTAAACACAGATACGCAGTATTTT.

This chain connects TRBV6-2 or TRBV6-3 to TRBJ1-5, with D perhaps TRBD1 (6 bases). The CDR3 is 15 residues long. CDR1 is MNHEY, CDR2 SVGEGT, per germline. V dropped 7 bases and J dropped 1 base, with 14 bases sitting between them. The CDR3 DNA is TGTGCCAGCACAAGGGGGGGTCCCAGCAATCAGCCCCAGCATTTT. This translates into CASTRGGPSNQPQHF.

This clonotype was seen more than once but under ten times. The V and J genes are TRBV9 and TRBJ1-2; no firm D call. Germline loops: CDR1 SGDLS, CDR2 YYNGEE. The CDR3 covers 17 residues. Trimming took 0 bases from V and 0 from J, leaving 15 bases between them. CDR3 loop: CASSVEQRPTTNYGYTF. CDR3 DNA sequence: TGTGCCAGCAGCGTAGAGCAGAGGCCTACAACTAACTATGGCTACACCTTC.

The chain uses TRBV19 and TRBJ1-2; the match to TRBD1 covers 7 bases. Germline V gene lookup returns CDR1 LNHDA and CDR2 SQIVND (reference sequence). This CDR3 comprises 13 residues. The J segment lost 5 bases and the V segment lost 3 bases, leaving 3 bases of the junction unmatched. The CDR3 protein is CASSILTGYGYTF. In DNA, the CDR3 is TGTGCCAGTAGTATCCTGACAGGGTATGGCTACACCTTC.

This clonotype was detected a few times. The chain employs TRBV7-9 and TRBJ2-2; 8 bases match TRBD2. The trim removed 3 bases at V and 4 bases at J, leaving 4 bases unmatched. CDR1 is SEHNR, CDR2 FQNEAQ, per germline (reference sequence). The CDR3 runs to 15 residues. The CDR3, as DNA: TGTGCCAGCAGCTTCGAGACTAGCGCCACCGGGGAGCTGTTTTTT. Amino acids: CASSFETSATGELFF. The full variable domain, its missing parts supplied by reference TRBV7-9 and TRBJ2-2, is DTGVSQNPRHKITKRGQNVTFRCDPISEHNRLYWYRQTLGQGPEFLTYFQNEAQLEKSRLLSDRFSAERPKGSFSTLEIQRTEQGDSAMYLCASSFETSATGELFFGEGSRLTVL.

The genes are TRBV24-1 and TRBJ2-1; 8 bases agree with TRBD1. Germline values: CDR1 KGHDR, CDR2 SFDVKD. There are 16 residues in the CDR3. After removal of 4 bases from V and 7 bases from J, the junction contained 11 bases not matched to a gene. CDR3 region: CATSEPDRGRGNEQFF. The CDR3 DNA is TGTGCCACCAGTGAACCTGACAGGGGCCGGGGGAATGAGCAGTTCTTC.

This clonotype was seen at least ten times. This sequence joins TRBV7-3 and TRBJ2-1, with D unresolved. CDR3 size: 13 residues. V was clipped by 5 bases and J by 7 bases, with 12 bases between them. Germline V gene lookup returns CDR1 SGHTA and CDR2 FQGTGA. The CDR3 loop is CASSPPASNEQFF. Written as DNA, the CDR3 is TGTGCCAGCAGCCCCCCGGCTAGTAATGAGCAGTTCTTC.

This clonotype has a handful of counts. The genes are TRBV28 and TRBJ2-5; 10 bases align to TRBD1. The CDR3 is 17 amino acids. The germline V gene encodes CDR1 MDHEN and CDR2 SYDVKM. The ends lost 5 bases at V and 2 bases at J; junction bases unmatched: 11. In nucleotides, the CDR3 is TGTGCCAGCAGTGACCCCACCGGGACAGGGGTTCAAGAGACCCAGTACTTC. Translated: CASSDPTGTGVQETQYF.

V and J are TRBV29-1 and TRBJ2-1; D gene ambiguous. Germline V gene data show CDR1 as SQVTM and CDR2 as ANQGSEA. The CDR3 has 12 residues. Between the trimmed V and J ends, which lost 1 base and 0 bases, there was a span of 1 base. Here the CDR3 reads CSVEVSYNEQFF. CDR3 sequence (DNA): TGCAGCGTTGAAGTCTCCTACAATGAGCAGTTCTTC.

This clonotype was picked up a small number of times. The chain joins TRBV7-2 to TRBJ1-1, with 9 bases identical to TRBD1. V shed 6 bases, J shed 4 bases, and the junction held 12 bases outside the gene matches. Germline assignment: CDR1 SGHTA and CDR2 FQGNSA. CDR3 length: 16 residues. The CDR3 loop is CASRRGQGTISTEAFF. The CDR3 DNA follows: TGTGCCAGCAGACGCGGACAGGGGACGATTAGCACTGAAGCTTTCTTT.

This clonotype was counted many times. The CDR3 loop reads CASSPSVRVYEQYF. CDR3 DNA: TGTGCCAGCAGCCCCTCTGTCCGGGTCTACGAGCAGTACTTC. The chain carries TRBV3-1 and TRBJ2-7; no firm D call. The germline V gene has CDR1 LGHDT and CDR2 YNNKEL (reference sequence). Trimming pared 4 bases from V and 3 bases from J, leaving 13 bases between. The CDR3 covers 14 residues.

The CDR3: CSAGGGGSYEKLFF. In nucleotides, the CDR3 is TGCAGTGCCGGGGGGGGCGGATCCTACGAAAAACTGTTTTTT. The chain combines TRBV20-1 with TRBJ1-4, with D perhaps matching TRBD1 (6 bases). The CDR3 extends over 14 amino acids. Germline-derived CDR1 and CDR2 are DFQATT and SNEGSKA (reference sequence). V lost 6 bases to trimming and J lost 8 bases, with 19 bases between them.

With respect to this clonotype: One end of the junction varies from germline; a read error may be responsible. This sequence joins TRBV5-6 and TRBJ2-2, with 12 bases aligning to TRBD1. The CDR3 consists of 17 residues. Germline CDR1 is SGHDT and CDR2 is YYEEEE. The CDR3 DNA follows: TGTGCCAGCAGCTTGGGCCGGGACAGGGGGCAGGACGGGGAACTGTTTTTT. Protein sequence: CASSLGRDRGQDGELFF. The full variable domain, rest sourced from reference TRBV5-6 and TRBJ2-2, is DAGVTQSPTHLIKTRGQQVTLRCSPKSGHDTVSWYQQALGQGPQFIFQYYEEEERQRGNFPDRFSGHQFPNYSSELNVNALLLGDSALYLCASSLGRDRGQDGELFFGEGSRLTVL.

The CDR3 loop reads CASSPKDRHNEQFF. The CDR3 DNA follows: TGCGCCAGCTCACCTAAGGACAGACACAATGAGCAGTTCTTC. The genes are TRBV4-3 and TRBJ2-1; TRBD1 is a possible D gene (6 bases). This CDR3 has 14 amino acids. V was shortened by 8 bases and J by 5 bases, with 16 bases between the two germline ends. Germline loops: CDR1 LGHNA, CDR2 YSLEER.

Details on this clonotype: The junction departs from the called germline gene at one end, perhaps through a read error. The chain uses TRBV5-5 and TRBJ1-2; D remains ambiguous. CDR1 SGHKS and CDR2 YYEKEE come from the germline V gene (reference sequence). The length of the CDR3 is 15 residues. The CDR3 protein is CASSLARVGDYGYTF. The CDR3 DNA sequence: TGCGCCAGCAGCTTGGCAAGGGTGGGCGATTATGGCTACACCTTC.